The following is a TCR beta chain sequence with its context. This entry is derived from a study of control samples from healthy donors and cancer patients. TCRdb's copy holds only in-frame clones and misses some; the assay was immunoSEQ multiplex PCR. Here the sample spans 170,000 or so clones, 90% to 95% being singletons. V gave up 6 bases and J gave up 4 bases; unmatched junction bases: 13. CDR1 MNHGY and CDR2 SVAAGI come from the germline V gene. The CDR3 loop spans 16 amino acids. The clonotype comes from a woman between 18 and 30 years old in good health. This chain connects TRBV6-9 to TRBJ2-3; 7 positions match TRBD1. The source material was blood. CDR3 region: CASSRNGTVGADTQYF. CDR3 DNA: TGTGCCAGCAGCCGTAACGGGACAGTCGGTGCAGATACGCAGTATTTT.